This T cell receptor beta chain is from a study of cytomegalovirus exposure and HLA in healthy donors. About the study: In an earlier analysis, 95 million to 140 million unique TCR beta sequences were found from 150 million to 200 million T cells.

Notes on the study in general: Analyses of presence/absence relied on an assumption of roughly uniform sequencing depth across donors. Altogether, about 160 TCR beta chains were recorded as cytomegalovirus-associated.

This clone came up a few times. Its antigen is undetermined. In the PCR, 60 Vbeta and 13 Jbeta primers were used. Clones were read by immunoSEQ multiplex PCR, and TCRdb kept only the in-frame ones, dropping some. The sample yields some 110,000 clones, roughly three quarters seen once. Trimming removed 7 bases at V and 3 bases at J, with 10 bases between. Germline V gene data show CDR1 as SNHLY and CDR2 as FYNNEI. CDR3 size: 12 residues. Nominally healthy donors were sampled, though unrecorded immune exposures were likely. Sequenced sample: PBMCs. The sequence was collected from a man aged 50-59 years in good health and CMV-seropositive. V and J are TRBV2 and TRBJ2-7, with TRBD2 as a possible D gene (6 bases). The CDR3 region is CASTNSGYEQYF. In DNA form, the CDR3 reads TGTGCCAGCACAAATAGCGGCTACGAGCAGTACTTC.